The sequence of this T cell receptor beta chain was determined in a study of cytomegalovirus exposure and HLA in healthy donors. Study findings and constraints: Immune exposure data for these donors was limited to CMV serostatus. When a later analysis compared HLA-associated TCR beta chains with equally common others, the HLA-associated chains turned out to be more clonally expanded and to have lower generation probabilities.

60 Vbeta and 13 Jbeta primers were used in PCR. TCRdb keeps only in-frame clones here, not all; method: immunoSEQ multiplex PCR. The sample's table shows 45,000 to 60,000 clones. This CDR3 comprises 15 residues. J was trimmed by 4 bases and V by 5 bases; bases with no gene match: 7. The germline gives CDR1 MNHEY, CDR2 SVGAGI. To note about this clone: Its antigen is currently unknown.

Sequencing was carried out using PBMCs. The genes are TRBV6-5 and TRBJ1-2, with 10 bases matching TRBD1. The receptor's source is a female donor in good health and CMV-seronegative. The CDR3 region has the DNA TGTGCCAGCAGTGGGGACAGGGGACTTGCCTATGGCTACACCTTC. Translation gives CASSGDRGLAYGYTF.